Listed below are T cell receptor beta chains from one sample, sequenced in a study of CD8+ T cells in alopecia areata. Method: immunoSEQ multiplex PCR; TCRdb's copy keeps in-frame clones and lacks some. The top ten hold roughly 1.8% of the sample, which has about 300,000 clones, about three fifths seen once. The source material was CD4+ T cells sorted from blood, sampled at week 24, from a patient treated with tofacitinib. These receptors came from a human donor with alopecia areata. CDR3s include the opening cysteine and the closing phenylalanine or tryptophan. D genes are given only for firm matches. Clone size is not always given. Where it is, it says once, few, many or a class for expanded clones.

d_call | j_call | clone_size | v_call | cdr3_nt | cdr3_aa
TRBD1 | TRBJ2-3 | - | TRBV7-2 | TGTGCCAGCAGCCCTGGACCTAAACAGGGGGATACGCAGTATTTT | CASSPGPKQGDTQYF
- | TRBJ2-2 | - | TRBV7-9 | TGTGCCAGCAGCTTAGCGGGTGCCGGGGAGCTGTTTTTT | CASSLAGAGELFF
TRBD2 | TRBJ2-7 | once | TRBV27 | TGTGCCAGCGCGAAAGCGGGGGGACACTACGAGCAGTACTTC | CASAKAGGHYEQYF
- | TRBJ2-1 | few | TRBV5-6 | TGTGCCAGCAGCCGAGGTGGCAATGAGCAGTTCTTC | CASSRGGNEQFF
- | TRBJ1-2 | - | TRBV5-4 | TGTGCCAGCAGCTTGGCCCCCCGCAGCTTCTATGGCTACACCTTC | CASSLAPRSFYGYTF
- | TRBJ2-1 | - | TRBV30 | TGTGCCTGGAGTCTAGGTCGGACCGTATACAATGAGCAGTTCTTC | CAWSLGRTVYNEQFF
- | TRBJ1-2 | - | TRBV7-2 | TGTGCCAGCAGCCCCACCGCCGCTAACTATGGCTACACCTTC | CASSPTAANYGYTF
- | TRBJ2-3 | - | TRBV9 | TGTGCCAGCAGCGTTGCGGGGGCGGGAGATACGCAGTATTTT | CASSVAGAGDTQYF
TRBD2 | TRBJ2-3 | few | TRBV28 | TGTGCCAGCAGTTTTTTGCTAGCGGGGGGGCCGAGCGCAGATACGCAGTATTTT | CASSFLLAGGPSADTQYF
- | TRBJ1-1 | - | TRBV5-1 | TGCGCCAGCAGCTTGAATAGGGACACTGAAGCTTTCTTT | CASSLNRDTEAFF
- | TRBJ2-3 | - | TRBV29-1 | TGCAGCGGGACACGCACAGATACGCAGTATTTT | CSGTRTDTQYF
TRBD1 | TRBJ1-4 | - | TRBV29-1 | TGCAGCGTGGGGACAGGGGGCCGGGAAAAACTGTTTTTT | CSVGTGGREKLFF